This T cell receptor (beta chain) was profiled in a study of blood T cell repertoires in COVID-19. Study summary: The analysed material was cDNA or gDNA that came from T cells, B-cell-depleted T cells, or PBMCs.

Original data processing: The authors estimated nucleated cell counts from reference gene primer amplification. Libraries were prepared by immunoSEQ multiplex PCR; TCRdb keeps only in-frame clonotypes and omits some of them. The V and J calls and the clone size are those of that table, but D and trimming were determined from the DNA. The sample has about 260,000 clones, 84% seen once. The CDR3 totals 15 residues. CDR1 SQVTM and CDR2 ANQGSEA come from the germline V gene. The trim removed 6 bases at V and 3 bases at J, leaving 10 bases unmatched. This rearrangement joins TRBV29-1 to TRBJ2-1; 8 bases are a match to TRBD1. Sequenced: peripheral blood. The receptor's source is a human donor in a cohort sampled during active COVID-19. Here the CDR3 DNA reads TGCAGCGTCGTCAGGACAGGGATAGGCTACAATGAGCAGTTCTTC. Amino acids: CSVVRTGIGYNEQFF.